The entry below describes one TCR beta chain. Its specificity is unknown. The table came from immunoSEQ multiplex PCR; TCRdb's copy has only in-frame clones and leaves some out. The sample records around 86,000 clones, 90% being singletons. This specimen belongs to a study of T cell responses to AZD1222 COVID-19 vaccine. Study-level findings and limits: Unmutated variant regions reportedly attract nearly half of all spike-specific TCRs.

V was pared by 1 base and J by 2 bases, with 6 bases between. CDR1 and CDR2 (germline): MNHEY, SMNVEV (reference sequence). The CDR3 has 14 residues. Sequencing used peripheral blood, obtained on day 0 of AZD1222 vaccination. V and J are TRBV27 and TRBJ1-5; unclear D gene. This TCR came from an adult in good health. This CDR3 reads CASSLWGGNQPQHF. The CDR3, as DNA: TGTGCCAGCAGTTTATGGGGTGGCAATCAGCCCCAGCATTTT.